The rows below give T cell receptor beta chains drawn from one sample of a study of blood T cell repertoires in COVID-19. The table came from immunoSEQ multiplex PCR; TCRdb's copy has only in-frame clones and leaves some out. The table has around 86,000 clones, about 85% seen once. Sample: peripheral blood. The receptors originated from a man aged 80 or over with acute or convalescent COVID-19. CDR3s include the opening cysteine and the closing phenylalanine or tryptophan. D genes are given only for firm matches. Only part of the rows carry a size: once, few, many, or a class if the clone is expanded.

CASSAPGTSGRASAKNIQYF	TGTGCCAGCAGCGCCCCAGGGACTAGCGGGAGGGCTTCGGCCAAAAACATTCAGTACTTC	TRBJ2-4	TRBD2	NA	TRBV9
CASSLGTGANQPQHF	TGTGCCAGCAGCTTGGGGACAGGGGCCAATCAGCCCCAGCATTTT	TRBJ1-5	TRBD1	NA	TRBV11-2
CASCTQGGAGELFF	TGTGCCAGCTGCACACAGGGGGGGGCCGGGGAGCTGTTTTTT	TRBJ2-2	NA	NA	TRBV6-5
CASRVKQGNTGELFF	TGTGCCAGCAGGGTGAAGCAGGGGAACACCGGGGAGCTGTTTTTT	TRBJ2-2	NA	NA	TRBV3-1/TRBV3-2
CATSRDPGNEQYF	TGTGCCACCAGCAGAGATCCCGGGAACGAGCAGTACTTC	TRBJ2-7	NA	NA	TRBV15
CASRITSTSSYEQYF	TGTGCCAGCAGAATTACTAGCACTAGCTCCTACGAGCAGTACTTC	TRBJ2-7	NA	NA	TRBV6-5
CAWTGTAANYGYTF	TGTGCCTGGACGGGGACAGCCGCGAACTATGGCTACACCTTC	TRBJ1-2	TRBD1	NA	TRBV30
CASSLSGRPDTQYF	TGTGCCAGCAGCTTAAGTGGGCGCCCAGATACGCAGTATTTT	TRBJ2-3	NA	NA	TRBV7-3
CASSQRQTTWEQYF	TGCGCCAGCAGCCAAAGACAGACGACATGGGAGCAGTACTTC	TRBJ2-7	NA	NA	TRBV4-3
CASRMGGLAGTSTDTQYF	TGTGCCAGCAGGATGGGGGGACTAGCGGGTACTAGCACAGATACGCAGTATTTT	TRBJ2-3	TRBD2	NA	TRBV28
CASSVVGGGSYEQYF	TGTGCCAGCAGCGTAGTGGGAGGGGGCTCCTACGAGCAGTACTTC	TRBJ2-7	NA	few	TRBV9
CASGDRSGSYRNEQFF	TGTGCCAGTGGAGATAGGAGCGGGAGCTACCGCAATGAGCAGTTCTTC	TRBJ2-1	TRBD2	NA	TRBV19
CASSFFSGTLEQYF	TGTGCCAGCAGTTTTTTTAGCGGGACCCTAGAGCAGTACTTC	TRBJ2-7	TRBD2	few	TRBV28
CASSQTGANSPLHF	TGTGCCAGCAGCCAAACAGGGGCCAATTCACCCCTCCACTTT	TRBJ1-6	TRBD1	NA	TRBV3-1/TRBV3-2
CASSPRTGGVSGNEKLFF	TGTGCCAGCAGTCCCCGGACAGGGGGGGTTAGTGGTAATGAAAAACTGTTTTTT	TRBJ1-4	TRBD1	NA	TRBV27
CASRSGTEAFF	TGTGCCAGCCGTTCCGGGACTGAAGCTTTCTTT	TRBJ1-1	NA	NA	TRBV28
CASSPERTGGAGYGYTF	TGTGCCAGCTCACCCGAAAGGACAGGGGGCGCGGGCTATGGCTACACCTTC	TRBJ1-2	TRBD1	NA	TRBV18
CASSPPSGSHTDTQYF	TGTGCCAGCAGTCCGCCTAGCGGATCCCACACAGATACGCAGTATTTT	TRBJ2-3	TRBD2	NA	TRBV2
CASSLGLVEQYF	TGTGCCAGCAGCTTAGGACTAGTCGAGCAGTACTTC	TRBJ2-7	NA	NA	TRBV7-2
CASSMDKDNEQFF	TGTGCCAGCAGCATGGACAAAGACAATGAGCAGTTCTTC	TRBJ2-1	NA	NA	TRBV7-3
CASSVGLAGGDTQYF	TGTGCCAGCAGCGTAGGGCTAGCGGGAGGAGATACGCAGTATTTT	TRBJ2-3	TRBD2	NA	TRBV9
CASSGSGSRGEQYF	TGTGCCAGCAGCGGTAGCGGGAGTAGGGGCGAGCAGTACTTC	TRBJ2-7	TRBD2	NA	TRBV9